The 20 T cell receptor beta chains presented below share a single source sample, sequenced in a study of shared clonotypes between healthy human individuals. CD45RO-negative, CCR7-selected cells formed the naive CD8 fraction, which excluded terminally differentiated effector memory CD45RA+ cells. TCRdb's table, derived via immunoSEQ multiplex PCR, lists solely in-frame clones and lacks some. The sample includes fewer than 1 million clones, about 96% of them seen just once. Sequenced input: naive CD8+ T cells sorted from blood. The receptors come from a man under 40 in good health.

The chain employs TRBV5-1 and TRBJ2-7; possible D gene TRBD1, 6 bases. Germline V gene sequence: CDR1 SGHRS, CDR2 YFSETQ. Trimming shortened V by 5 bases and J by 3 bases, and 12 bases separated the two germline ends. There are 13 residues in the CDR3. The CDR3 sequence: CASRADSHYEQYF. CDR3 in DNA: TGCGCCAGCAGGGCGGACAGCCACTACGAGCAGTACTTC.

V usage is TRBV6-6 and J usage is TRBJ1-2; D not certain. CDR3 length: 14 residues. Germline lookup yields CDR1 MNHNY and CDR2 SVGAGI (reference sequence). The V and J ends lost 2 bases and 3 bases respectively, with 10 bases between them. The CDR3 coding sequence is TGTGCCAGCAGTTACGAGGCAGCTGACTATGGCTACACCTTC. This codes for CASSYEAADYGYTF.

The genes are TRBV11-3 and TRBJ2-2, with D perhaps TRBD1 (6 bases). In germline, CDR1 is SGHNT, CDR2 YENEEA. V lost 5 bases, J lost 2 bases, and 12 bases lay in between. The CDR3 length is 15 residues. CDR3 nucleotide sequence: TGTGCCAGCAGCCGGGTACAGGGAAACACCGGGGAGCTGTTTTTT. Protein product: CASSRVQGNTGELFF.

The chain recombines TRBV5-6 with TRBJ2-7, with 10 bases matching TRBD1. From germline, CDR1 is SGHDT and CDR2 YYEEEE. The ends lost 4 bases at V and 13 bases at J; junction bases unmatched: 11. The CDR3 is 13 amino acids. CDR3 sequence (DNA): TGTGCCAGCAGCCTGGGACAGGGGCAACCCTTATACTTC. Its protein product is CASSLGQGQPLYF.

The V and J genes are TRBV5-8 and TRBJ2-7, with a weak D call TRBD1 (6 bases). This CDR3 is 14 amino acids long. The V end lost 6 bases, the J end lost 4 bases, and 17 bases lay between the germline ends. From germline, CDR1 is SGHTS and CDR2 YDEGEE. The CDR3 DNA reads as TGTGCCAGCATTTTTCCGGGACACGTATACGAGCAGTACTTC. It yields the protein CASIFPGHVYEQYF.

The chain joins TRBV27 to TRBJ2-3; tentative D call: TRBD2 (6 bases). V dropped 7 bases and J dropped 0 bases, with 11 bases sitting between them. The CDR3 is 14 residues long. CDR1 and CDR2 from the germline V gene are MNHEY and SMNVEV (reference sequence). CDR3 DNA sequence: TGTGCCAGCAACCGCGGGACTAGCACAGATACGCAGTATTTT. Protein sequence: CASNRGTSTDTQYF.

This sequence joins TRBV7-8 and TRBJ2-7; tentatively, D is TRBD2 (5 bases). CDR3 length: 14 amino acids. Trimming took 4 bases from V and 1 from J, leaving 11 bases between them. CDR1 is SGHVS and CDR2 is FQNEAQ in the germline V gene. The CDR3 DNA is TGTGCCAGCAGCTCTGGTAGCGAATCCTACGAGCAGTACTTC. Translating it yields CASSSGSESYEQYF.

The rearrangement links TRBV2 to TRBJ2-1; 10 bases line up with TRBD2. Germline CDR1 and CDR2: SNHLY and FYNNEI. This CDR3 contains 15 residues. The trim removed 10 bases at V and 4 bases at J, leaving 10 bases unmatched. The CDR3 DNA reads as TGTGCCACCAATGGGGCTAGCGGGAGTTACAATGAGCAGTTCTTC. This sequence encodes CATNGASGSYNEQFF.

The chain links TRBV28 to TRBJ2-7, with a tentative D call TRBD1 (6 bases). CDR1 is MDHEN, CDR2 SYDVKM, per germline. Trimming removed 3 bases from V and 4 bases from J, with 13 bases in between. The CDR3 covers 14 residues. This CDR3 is CASSLLGTHYEQYF. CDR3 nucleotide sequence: TGTGCCAGCAGTTTGCTAGGGACACATTACGAGCAGTACTTC.

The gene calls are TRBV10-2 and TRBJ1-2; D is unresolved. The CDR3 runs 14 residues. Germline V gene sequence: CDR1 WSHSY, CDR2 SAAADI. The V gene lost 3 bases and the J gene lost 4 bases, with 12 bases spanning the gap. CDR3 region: CASSDEADPYGYTF. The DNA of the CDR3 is TGCGCCAGCAGTGATGAGGCAGACCCCTATGGCTACACCTTC.

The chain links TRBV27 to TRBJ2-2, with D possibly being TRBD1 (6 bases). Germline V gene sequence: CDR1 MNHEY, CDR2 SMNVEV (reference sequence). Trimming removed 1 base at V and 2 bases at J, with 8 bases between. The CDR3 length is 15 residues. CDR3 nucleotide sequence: TGTGCCAGCAGTTTATTGGGACAAAACACCGGGGAGCTGTTTTTT. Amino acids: CASSLLGQNTGELFF.

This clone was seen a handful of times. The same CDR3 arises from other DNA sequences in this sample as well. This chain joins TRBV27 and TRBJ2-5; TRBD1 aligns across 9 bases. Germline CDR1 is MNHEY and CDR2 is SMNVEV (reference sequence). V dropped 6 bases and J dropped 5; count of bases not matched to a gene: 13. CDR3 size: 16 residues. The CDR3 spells CASSSWGQGALETQYF. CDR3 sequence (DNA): TGTGCCAGCAGCTCCTGGGGACAGGGAGCGCTTGAGACCCAGTACTTC.

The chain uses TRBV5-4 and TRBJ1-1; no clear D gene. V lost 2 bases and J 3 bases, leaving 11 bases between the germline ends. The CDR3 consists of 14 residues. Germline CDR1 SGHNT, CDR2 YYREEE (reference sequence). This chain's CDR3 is CASSFSSADTEAFF. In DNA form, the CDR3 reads TGTGCCAGCAGCTTCTCCAGTGCCGACACTGAAGCTTTCTTT.

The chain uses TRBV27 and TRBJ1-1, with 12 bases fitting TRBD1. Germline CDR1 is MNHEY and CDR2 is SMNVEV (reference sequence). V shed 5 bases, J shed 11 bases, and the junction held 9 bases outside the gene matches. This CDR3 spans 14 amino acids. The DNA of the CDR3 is TGTGCCAGCAGTCCGCGGGACAGGGGGCTAGGTGCTTTCTTT. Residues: CASSPRDRGLGAFF.

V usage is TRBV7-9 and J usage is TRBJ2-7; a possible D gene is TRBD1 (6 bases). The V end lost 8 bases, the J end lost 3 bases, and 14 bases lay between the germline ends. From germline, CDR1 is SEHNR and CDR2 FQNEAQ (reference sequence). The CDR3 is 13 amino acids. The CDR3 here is CASLGQSNYEQYF. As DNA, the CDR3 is TGTGCCAGCCTAGGACAGTCCAACTACGAGCAGTACTTC.

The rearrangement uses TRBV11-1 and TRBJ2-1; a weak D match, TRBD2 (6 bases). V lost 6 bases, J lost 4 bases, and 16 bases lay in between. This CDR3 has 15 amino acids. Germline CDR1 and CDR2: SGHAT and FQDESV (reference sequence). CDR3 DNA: TGTGCCAGCAGGTCGGGGAGGCACAATTACAATGAGCAGTTCTTC. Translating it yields CASRSGRHNYNEQFF.

The CDR3 nucleotides are TGTGCCAGCAGCCAATGGGCTACCCGCTCCTACGAGCAGTACTTC. Translation gives CASSQWATRSYEQYF. V gene TRBV14 combines with J gene TRBJ2-7; D not certain. The CDR3 totals 15 residues. CDR1 SGHDN and CDR2 FVKESK come from the germline V gene. The V end lost 2 bases, the J end lost 0 bases, and 11 bases lay between the germline ends.

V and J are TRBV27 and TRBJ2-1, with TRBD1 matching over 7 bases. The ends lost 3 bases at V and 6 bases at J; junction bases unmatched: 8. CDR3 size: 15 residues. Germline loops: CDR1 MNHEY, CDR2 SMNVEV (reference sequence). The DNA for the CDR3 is TGTGCCAGCAGTTTGTTACGGGCAGGGGGCAATGAGCAGTTCTTC. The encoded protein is CASSLLRAGGNEQFF.

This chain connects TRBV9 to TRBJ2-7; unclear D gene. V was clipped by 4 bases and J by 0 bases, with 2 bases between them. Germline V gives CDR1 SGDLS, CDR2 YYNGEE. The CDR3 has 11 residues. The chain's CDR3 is CASSNSYEQYF. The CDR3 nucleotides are TGTGCCAGCAGCAACTCCTACGAGCAGTACTTC.

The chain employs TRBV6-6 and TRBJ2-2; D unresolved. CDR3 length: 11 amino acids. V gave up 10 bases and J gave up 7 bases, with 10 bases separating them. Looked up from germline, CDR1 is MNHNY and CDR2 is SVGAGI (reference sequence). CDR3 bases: TGTGCCACCCCAGTGGACGGGGAGCTGTTTTTT. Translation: CATPVDGELFF.